The 14 T cell receptor beta chains given below trace back to one sample, sequenced in a study of glioma-infiltrating T cells after dendritic cell vaccination. Libraries were prepared by immunoSEQ multiplex PCR; TCRdb keeps only in-frame clonotypes and omits some of them. There are about 87,000 clones in the sample; roughly four fifths occur only once, and around 6.5% lies in the top ten. Time point defined: after dendritic cell vaccination, including at tumor progression/relapse. This specimen consisted of blood, obtained after dendritic cell vaccination. These receptor sequences come from a human donor with glioblastoma.

The chain is built from TRBV5-4 and TRBJ1-2, with 7 positions matching TRBD1. The germline V gene has CDR1 SGHNT and CDR2 YYREEE (reference sequence). This CDR3 has 14 residues. J lost 2 bases, V lost 4 bases, and 5 bases had no gene match. CDR3 bases: TGTGCCAGCAGCCAGCCGGGACAGAACTATGGCTACACCTTC. This translates into CASSQPGQNYGYTF.

This chain links TRBV18 with TRBJ1-2; TRBD1 is a possible D gene (5 bases). This CDR3 has 14 amino acids. Germline values: CDR1 KGHSH, CDR2 LQKENI. V lost 5 bases and J lost 4, with 14 bases in between. The CDR3 sequence: CASSSGTGAYGYTF. The DNA for the CDR3 is TGTGCCAGCTCATCAGGCACAGGAGCCTATGGCTACACCTTC.

J is TRBJ2-7 and V is TRBV2; possibly TRBD2 for D (5 bases). From germline, CDR1 is SNHLY and CDR2 FYNNEI. The CDR3 has 15 residues. The V end lost 0 bases, the J end lost 6 bases, and 15 bases lay between the germline ends. The CDR3 loop reads CASSEAEVRGFEQYF. The CDR3 DNA follows: TGTGCCAGCAGTGAAGCGGAGGTGAGAGGGTTCGAGCAGTACTTC.

The chain employs TRBV30 and TRBJ2-5, with TRBD2 matching over 11 bases. The junction had 11 bases not matched to a gene; V was cut back by 0 bases and J by 2 bases. Germline CDR1 is GTSNPN and CDR2 is SVGIG (reference sequence). The CDR3 loop spans 18 amino acids. CDR3 DNA sequence: TGTGCCTGGAGTGTAGGCGTACTAGCGGGGGATCAACAAGAGACCCAGTACTTC. Encoded protein: CAWSVGVLAGDQQETQYF. Variable domain in full (rest from reference TRBV30 and TRBJ2-5): SQTIHQWPATLVQPVGSPLSLECTVEGTSNPNLYWYRQAAGRGLQLLFYSVGIGQISSEVPQNLSASRPQDRQFILSSKKLLLSDSGFYLCAWSVGVLAGDQQETQYFGPGTRLLVL.

The V and J genes are TRBV6-6 and TRBJ2-1, with 10 nucleotides matching TRBD1. There are 15 residues in the CDR3. Germline CDR1 MNHNY, CDR2 SVGAGI (reference sequence). Unmatched junction bases numbered 6, after V lost 6 bases and J lost 4 bases. The CDR3 spells CASSSGQGDYNEQFF. The DNA of the CDR3 is TGTGCCAGCAGCTCTGGACAGGGGGATTACAATGAGCAGTTCTTC.

The chain links TRBV5-6 to TRBJ1-5; D is perhaps TRBD1 (5 bases). CDR3 length equals 15 residues. Germline values: CDR1 SGHDT, CDR2 YYEEEE. V gave up 2 bases and J gave up 2 bases, with 11 bases separating them. CDR3 in DNA: TGTGCCAGCAGCTTTGCGGGGGGGGGCAATCAGCCCCAGCATTTT. It translates to CASSFAGGGNQPQHF.

This clone was counted many times. The chain recombines TRBV30 with TRBJ1-2; 10 nucleotides match TRBD1. The CDR3 covers 13 residues. After removal of 2 bases from V and 6 bases from J, the junction contained 3 bases not matched to a gene. CDR1 and CDR2 from the germline V gene are GTSNPN and SVGIG (reference sequence). The CDR3 DNA reads as TGTGCCTGGAGTCCCGGACAGGGGGATGGCTACACCTTC. The encoded protein is CAWSPGQGDGYTF.

The chain uses TRBV6-4 and TRBJ2-7; 9 bases align to TRBD1. Germline V CDR1 and CDR2: MRHNA, SNTAGT. V trimming: 4 bases; J trimming: 0 bases; junction bases outside the gene matches: 4. This CDR3 region has 15 residues. In DNA, the CDR3 is TGTGCCAGCAGTGCCGGACAGGGGCCCTCCTACGAGCAGTACTTC. It specifies CASSAGQGPSYEQYF.

This chain links TRBV19 with TRBJ2-5, with 7 bases matching TRBD1. Germline CDR1 reads LNHDA; CDR2 reads SQIVND (reference sequence). Trimming cost V 6 bases and J 4 bases; bases outside gene matches: 8. This CDR3 is 14 amino acids long. CDR3 protein: CASSRGQNGETQYF. CDR3 in DNA: TGTGCCAGTAGCCGGGGACAGAATGGAGAGACCCAGTACTTC.

This clone has only one observation. The chain couples TRBV27 to TRBJ2-3, with 10 positions matching TRBD1. With 5 bases clipped from V and 2 bases from J, the junction kept 7 bases outside the gene matches. This CDR3 is 16 amino acids long. Germline V gene sequence: CDR1 MNHEY, CDR2 SMNVEV (reference sequence). CDR3 protein: CASSTRDRGFTDTQYF. The CDR3 nucleotides are TGTGCCAGCAGTACCCGGGACAGGGGATTCACAGATACGCAGTATTTT.

The gene calls are TRBV7-6 and TRBJ2-1; 8 bases are shared with TRBD1. Germline V gene data show CDR1 as SGHVS and CDR2 as FNYEAQ. V lost 7 bases to trimming and J lost 7 bases; unmatched junction nucleotides: 6. The CDR3 length is 13 residues. This CDR3 reads CASTDRVPNEQFF. CDR3 DNA sequence: TGTGCCAGCACGGACAGGGTTCCTAATGAGCAGTTCTTC.

The rearrangement joins TRBV18 to TRBJ2-1; tentatively, D is TRBD1 (5 bases). The CDR3 spans 16 residues. The germline V gene has CDR1 KGHSH and CDR2 LQKENI. V lost 0 bases and J 0 bases, leaving 9 bases between the germline ends. CDR3: CASSPPGLYSYNEQFF. The CDR3 DNA reads as TGTGCCAGCTCACCACCGGGGCTATACTCCTACAATGAGCAGTTCTTC.

The chain recombines TRBV7-2 with TRBJ1-4, with 7 bases fitting TRBD1. Trimming removed 4 bases from V and 6 bases from J; junction bases left unmatched: 5. The CDR3 contains 14 residues. CDR1 and CDR2 from the germline V gene are SGHTA and FQGNSA. The CDR3 bases are TGTGCCAGCAGCTACGACAGGGTGGATGAAAAACTGTTTTTT. It codes for CASSYDRVDEKLFF. Together with reference TRBV7-2 and TRBJ1-4, the CDR3 gives the full variable domain: GAGVSQSPSNKVTEKGKDVELRCDPISGHTALYWYRQSLGQGLEFLIYFQGNSAPDKSGLPSDRFSAERTGGSVSTLTIQRTQQEDSAVYLCASSYDRVDEKLFFGSGTQLSVL.

This rearrangement joins TRBV5-6 to TRBJ2-7, with 7 bases aligning to TRBD1. The V and J ends lost 4 bases and 3 bases, in that order; junction bases with no gene match: 7. The length of the CDR3 is 14 residues. The V gene's germline CDR1 is SGHDT and CDR2 YYEEEE. CDR3 nucleotide sequence: TGTGCCAGCAGCGACTTCAGGGGGAACTACGAGCAGTACTTC. Protein: CASSDFRGNYEQYF.